This TCR beta chain stems from a study of T cell responses to AZD1222 COVID-19 vaccine. A word on this clone: What it binds is unknown.

Regarding the study as a whole: Researchers took repertoire samples only after the peak T cell response had come. CD4 TCRs linked to vaccination spanned spike, dominating at 160-218 and 743-854. White British donors predominated, females outnumbered males, and clonal diversity was possibly underestimated.

Trimming stripped 1 base from V and 0 bases from J, with 7 bases between. Germline V lookup: CDR1 LGHDT, CDR2 YNNKEL (reference sequence). CDR3 length: 15 residues. TCRdb's table, derived via immunoSEQ multiplex PCR, lists solely in-frame clones and lacks some. The repertoire holds about 55,000 clones, with 70% to 90% as singletons. Source: peripheral blood, taken on day 0 of AZD1222 vaccination. This TCR came from an adult in good health. The chain combines TRBV3-1 (or the pseudogene TRBV3-2) with TRBJ1-5, with D perhaps TRBD1 (5 bases). The CDR3 DNA sequence: TGTGCCAGCAGCCAAGCAGGGAATAGCAATCAGCCCCAGCATTTT. As protein: CASSQAGNSNQPQHF.